This entry describes one T cell receptor (beta chain). The repertoire was sequenced with immunoSEQ multiplex PCR; TCRdb's copy has only in-frame clones and lacks some. Counted here are 97,000 or so clones, more than 75% occurring once; the ten biggest clones make up around 4.3%. This sample is drawn from a study of blood T cell repertoires in COVID-19. The V segment lost 6 bases and the J segment 6 bases; nucleotides outside the gene matches: 6. The CDR3 consists of 14 residues. Looked up from germline, CDR1 is SQVTM and CDR2 is ANQGSEA. V and J are TRBV29-1 and TRBJ1-6; TRBD1 matches 9 bases. The source is a human donor in a cohort sampled during active COVID-19. The sample consisted of peripheral blood. As DNA, the CDR3 is TGCAGCGTCAAGACAGGGGGTGGTAATTCACCCCTCCACTTT. Translation gives CSVKTGGGNSPLHF.